These T cell receptor beta chains were read from a single sample in a study of cytomegalovirus exposure and HLA in healthy donors. TCRdb's table, derived via immunoSEQ multiplex PCR, lists solely in-frame clones and lacks some. The sample holds approximately 59,000 clones; around 68% are singletons and the top ten take around 17%. What was sequenced was PBMCs. These receptors were obtained from a man between 40 and 49 years old in good health and CMV-seropositive. The CDR3 runs from the conserved cysteine through the conserved F or W. The order of the fields is J gene, V gene, D gene, clone size, CDR3 protein, CDR3 DNA. D genes are given only for firm matches. Clone size appears in some rows only: once, few, many, or a class for an expanded clone.

TRBJ2-1,TRBV7-3,TRBD2,few,CASSSTSGGGSVYNEQFF,TGTGCCAGCAGCTCTACTAGCGGGGGGGGTTCGGTTTACAATGAGCAGTTCTTC
TRBJ1-4,TRBV5-6,.,.,CASSRGATNEKLFF,TGTGCCAGCAGCAGAGGTGCAACTAATGAAAAACTGTTTTTT
TRBJ1-6,TRBV6-6,.,.,CASSTRVYNSPLHF,TGTGCCAGCAGTACCCGGGTCTATAATTCACCCCTCCACTTT
TRBJ2-7,TRBV10-1,.,once,CASSDPLQGNCYEQYF,TGCGCCAGCAGTGACCCTCTGCAGGGGAATTGCTACGAGCAGTACTTC
TRBJ1-5,TRBV5-1,.,.,CASSLSGNSPQHF,TGCGCCAGCAGCTTGTCAGGGAATAGTCCCCAGCATTTT
TRBJ2-1,TRBV7-2,TRBD2,few,CASSYSGRGGEQFF,TGTGCCAGCAGCTACAGCGGGAGAGGGGGTGAGCAGTTCTTC
TRBJ1-2,TRBV30,.,.,CAWSVRGGGYGYTF,TGTGCCTGGAGTGTACGAGGGGGAGGGTATGGCTACACCTTC
TRBJ1-1,TRBV30,.,.,CAWSAQRNTEAFF,TGTGCCTGGAGTGCACAGAGGAACACTGAAGCTTTCTTT
TRBJ2-3,TRBV27,TRBD2,.,CASMRLAGRDLTDTQYF,TGTGCCAGCATGAGGCTAGCGGGGAGAGACCTCACAGATACGCAGTATTTT
TRBJ2-7,TRBV6-5,TRBD1,.,CASRKSGTGGYEQYF,TGTGCCAGCAGGAAATCCGGGACAGGGGGCTACGAGCAGTACTTC
TRBJ2-1,TRBV5-6,.,.,CASSTDSSSYNEQFF,TGTGCCAGCAGCACGGACTCGAGCTCCTACAATGAGCAGTTCTTC
TRBJ2-4,TRBV4-3,TRBD2,.,CARLSGGTAKNIQYF,TGCGCCAGGCTATCCGGGGGGACAGCCAAAAACATTCAGTACTTC
TRBJ2-3,TRBV9,TRBD2,.,CASSVGTSQVTDTQYF,TGTGCCAGCAGCGTGGGGACTAGCCAAGTCACAGATACGCAGTATTTT
TRBJ1-5,TRBV2,TRBD1,few,CAGKTGGNQPQHF,TGTGCCGGAAAGACAGGGGGGAATCAGCCCCAGCATTTT
TRBJ1-1,TRBV14,.,.,CASSQANSREAFF,TGTGCCAGCAGCCAAGCTAACAGCCGGGAAGCTTTCTTT
TRBJ2-7,TRBV4-1,TRBD2,once,CASSQVGLAGFSYEQYF,TGCGCCAGCAGCCAAGTGGGTTTAGCGGGCTTCTCCTACGAGCAGTACTTC
TRBJ1-2,TRBV25-1,.,.,CASSLNSLYGYTF,TGTGCCAGCAGTTTGAACAGCCTCTATGGCTACACCTTC
TRBJ2-7,TRBV29-1,TRBD2,.,CSVAGLAGGGEQYF,TGCAGCGTGGCCGGACTAGCGGGAGGAGGTGAGCAGTACTTC
TRBJ1-1,TRBV25-1,.,.,CASSARRNTEAFF,TGTGCCAGCAGTGCTAGGCGGAACACTGAAGCTTTCTTT
TRBJ1-3,TRBV18,.,.,CASSKDSISGNTIYF,TGTGCCAGCTCCAAGGACAGTATCTCTGGAAACACCATATATTTT
TRBJ1-2,TRBV6-6,TRBD1,.,CASSPAGQGNYGYTF,TGTGCCAGCAGTCCCGCTGGACAGGGAAACTATGGCTACACCTTC
TRBJ2-7,TRBV4-3,TRBD2,.,CASSHLVAGAYEQYF,TGCGCCAGCAGCCACCTAGTAGCGGGCGCCTACGAGCAGTACTTC
TRBJ1-2,TRBV4-3,TRBD1,.,CASSQIRQGLRANYGYTF,TGCGCCAGCAGCCAAATAAGACAGGGCCTCCGAGCTAACTATGGCTACACCTTC
TRBJ1-6,TRBV15,.,.,CATSRDQSPLHF,TGTGCCACCAGCAGAGATCAATCACCCCTCCACTTT
TRBJ2-3,TRBV27,TRBD2,few,CASSPLAGGFTDTQYF,TGTGCCAGCAGCCCGTTAGCGGGGGGGTTTACAGATACGCAGTATTTT
TRBJ2-1,TRBV5-8,TRBD2,.,CASSFGLAGGSGFYNEQFF,TGTGCCAGCAGCTTTGGACTAGCGGGAGGTTCCGGGTTTTACAATGAGCAGTTCTTC
TRBJ2-5,TRBV5-8,.,few,CASSLGLAGVETQYF,TGTGCCAGCAGCTTGGGACTAGCAGGGGTAGAGACCCAGTACTTC
TRBJ1-5,TRBV7-8,.,.,CASSPEEANQPQHF,TGTGCCAGCAGCCCTGAGGAGGCCAATCAGCCCCAGCATTTT
TRBJ2-5,TRBV6-5,.,.,CASSYSRQETQYF,TGTGCCAGCAGTTACTCCAGGCAAGAGACCCAGTACTTC
TRBJ2-5,TRBV4-1,TRBD2,once,CASSFLLAGSQETQYF,TGCGCCAGCAGTTTTCTACTAGCGGGGTCTCAAGAGACCCAGTACTTC
TRBJ2-1,TRBV19,TRBD2,few,CASSKARLADNEQFF,TGTGCCAGTAGTAAGGCCCGGCTAGCGGACAATGAGCAGTTCTTC
TRBJ1-5,TRBV7-9,.,.,CASSPYLKGGNQPQHF,TGTGCCAGCAGCCCATACCTCAAGGGGGGCAATCAGCCCCAGCATTTT
TRBJ2-7,TRBV7-2,.,once,CASSPRVVNEQYF,TGTGCCAGCAGCCCGAGAGTGGTAAACGAGCAGTACTTC
TRBJ2-1,TRBV4-2,.,.,CASSLIEGSYNEQFF,TGTGCCAGCAGCCTAATCGAGGGATCCTACAATGAGCAGTTCTTC
TRBJ1-1,TRBV11-3,.,once,CASSLARVGPEAFF,TGTGCCAGCAGCTTAGCCAGGGTCGGGCCTGAAGCTTTCTTT
TRBJ2-3,TRBV29-1,TRBD2,.,CSVEWGLAGGPSHTDTQYF,TGCAGCGTTGAATGGGGGCTAGCGGGGGGTCCATCACACACAGATACGCAGTATTTT
TRBJ1-4,TRBV6-1,.,.,CAGSGQFGEKLFF,TGTGCCGGCAGCGGACAGTTTGGGGAAAAACTGTTTTTT
TRBJ2-7,TRBV15,TRBD2,.,CATSRDRGSSSYEQYF,TGTGCCACCAGCAGAGATCGCGGGAGTTCGTCCTACGAGCAGTACTTC
TRBJ1-3,TRBV5-1,.,.,CASSPEGLSGNTIYF,TGCGCCAGCAGCCCGGAAGGACTCTCTGGAAACACCATATATTTT
TRBJ1-5,TRBV19,TRBD1,.,CASSQTGGQPQHF,TGTGCCAGTAGCCAGACAGGGGGTCAGCCCCAGCATTTT
TRBJ1-1,TRBV6-1,.,.,CASTQGRAEAFF,TGTGCCAGCACGCAGGGGAGGGCTGAAGCTTTCTTT
TRBJ1-4,TRBV5-4,.,.,CASSPDKTEKLFF,TGTGCCAGCAGCCCGGACAAAACTGAAAAACTGTTTTTT
TRBJ2-1,TRBV5-1,.,.,CASSLRGYNEQFF,TGCGCCAGCAGCTTGCGGGGATACAATGAGCAGTTCTTC
TRBJ1-5,TRBV6-5,.,.,CASTRSRGNQPQHF,TGTGCCAGCACCCGTTCCAGGGGCAATCAGCCCCAGCATTTT